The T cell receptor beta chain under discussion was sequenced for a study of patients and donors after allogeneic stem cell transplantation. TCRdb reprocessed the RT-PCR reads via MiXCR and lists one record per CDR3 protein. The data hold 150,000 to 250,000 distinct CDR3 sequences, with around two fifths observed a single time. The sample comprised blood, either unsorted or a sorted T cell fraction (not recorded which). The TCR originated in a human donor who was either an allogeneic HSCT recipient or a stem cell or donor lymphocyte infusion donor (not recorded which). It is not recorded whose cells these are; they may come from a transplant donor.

The CDR3 DNA reads as TGTGCCAGCAGCTTTATGAGGCAGGGGCGGAGCGGGACCCAGTACTTC. The encoded protein is CASSFMRQGRSGTQYF. The gene calls are TRBV7-6 and TRBJ2-5; perhaps TRBD1 as D (6 bases). Germline-derived CDR1 and CDR2 are SGHVS and FNYEAQ. The CDR3 runs 16 residues. Trimming cost V 3 bases and J 7 bases, with 21 bases left between them.